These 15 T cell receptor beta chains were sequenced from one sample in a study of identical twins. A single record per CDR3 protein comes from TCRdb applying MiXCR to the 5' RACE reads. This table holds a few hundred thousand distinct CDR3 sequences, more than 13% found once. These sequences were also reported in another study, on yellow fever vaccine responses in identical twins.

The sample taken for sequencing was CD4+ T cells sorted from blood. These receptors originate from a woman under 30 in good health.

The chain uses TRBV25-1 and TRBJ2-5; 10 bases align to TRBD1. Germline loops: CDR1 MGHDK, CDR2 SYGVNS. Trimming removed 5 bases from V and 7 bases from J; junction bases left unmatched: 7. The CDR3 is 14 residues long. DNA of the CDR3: TGTGCCAGCAGTAAACCGGGACAGGGGATGACCCAGTACTTC. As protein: CASSKPGQGMTQYF. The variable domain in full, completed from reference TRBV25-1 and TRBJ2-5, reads EADIYQTPRYLVIGTGKKITLECSQTMGHDKMYWYQQDPGMELHLIHYSYGVNSTEKGDLSSESTVSRIRTEHFPLTLESARPSHTSQYLCASSKPGQGMTQYFGPGTRLLVL.

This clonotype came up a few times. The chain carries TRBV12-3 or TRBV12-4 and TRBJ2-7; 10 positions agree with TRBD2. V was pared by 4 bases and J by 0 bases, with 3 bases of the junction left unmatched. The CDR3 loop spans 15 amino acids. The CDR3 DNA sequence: TGTGCCAGCAGTTCAGAGCGGGAGGGCTCCTACGAGCAGTACTTC. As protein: CASSSEREGSYEQYF.

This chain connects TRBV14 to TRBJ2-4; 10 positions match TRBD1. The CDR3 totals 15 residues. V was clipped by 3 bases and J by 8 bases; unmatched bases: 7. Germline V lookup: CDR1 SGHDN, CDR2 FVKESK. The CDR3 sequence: CASSHRDRGRDIQYF. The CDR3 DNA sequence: TGTGCCAGCAGCCACCGGGACAGGGGTAGGGACATTCAGTACTTC.

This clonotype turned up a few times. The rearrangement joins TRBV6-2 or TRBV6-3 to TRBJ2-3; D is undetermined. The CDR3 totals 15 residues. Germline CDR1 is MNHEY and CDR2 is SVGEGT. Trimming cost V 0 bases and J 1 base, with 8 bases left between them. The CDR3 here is CASSYSTTRTDTQYF. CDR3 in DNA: TGTGCCAGCAGTTACTCGACAACCCGCACAGATACGCAGTATTTT.

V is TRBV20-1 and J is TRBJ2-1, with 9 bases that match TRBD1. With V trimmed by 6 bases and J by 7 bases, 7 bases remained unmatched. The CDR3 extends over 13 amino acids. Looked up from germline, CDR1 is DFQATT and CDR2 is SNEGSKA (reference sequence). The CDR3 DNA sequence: TGCAGTGCGTTCCGGGACAGGGCTAATGAGCAGTTCTTC. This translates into CSAFRDRANEQFF.

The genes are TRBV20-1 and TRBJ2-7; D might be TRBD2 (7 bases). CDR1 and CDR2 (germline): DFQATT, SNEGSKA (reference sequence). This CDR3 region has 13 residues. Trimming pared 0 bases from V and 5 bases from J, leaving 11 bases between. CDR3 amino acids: CSAREGGGHEQYF. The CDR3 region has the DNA TGCAGTGCTAGAGAAGGCGGGGGCCACGAGCAGTACTTC.

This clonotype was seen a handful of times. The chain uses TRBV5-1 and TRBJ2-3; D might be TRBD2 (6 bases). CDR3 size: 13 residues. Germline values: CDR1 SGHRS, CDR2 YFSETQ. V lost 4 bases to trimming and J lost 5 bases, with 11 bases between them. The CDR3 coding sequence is TGCGCCAGCAGCCACCCCGGGGGAGATACGCAGTATTTT. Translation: CASSHPGGDTQYF.

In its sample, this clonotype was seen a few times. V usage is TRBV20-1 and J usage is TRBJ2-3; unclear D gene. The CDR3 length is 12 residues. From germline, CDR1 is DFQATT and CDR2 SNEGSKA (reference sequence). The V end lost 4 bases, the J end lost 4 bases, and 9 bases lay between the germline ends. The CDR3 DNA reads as TGCAGTGCTAACCCGCGCTCAGATACGCAGTATTTT. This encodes CSANPRSDTQYF.

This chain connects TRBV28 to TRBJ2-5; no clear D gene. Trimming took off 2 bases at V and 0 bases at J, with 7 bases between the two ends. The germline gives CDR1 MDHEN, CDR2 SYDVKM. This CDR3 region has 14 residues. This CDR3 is CASSLSLYQETQYF. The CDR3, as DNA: TGTGCCAGCAGTTTAAGTCTGTACCAAGAGACCCAGTACTTC.

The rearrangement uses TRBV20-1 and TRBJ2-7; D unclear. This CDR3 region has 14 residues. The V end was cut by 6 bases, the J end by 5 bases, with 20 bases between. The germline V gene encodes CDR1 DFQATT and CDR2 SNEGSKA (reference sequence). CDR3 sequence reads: CSAPLRRTLDEQYF. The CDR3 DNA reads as TGCAGTGCCCCGCTAAGACGGACCCTAGACGAGCAGTACTTC.

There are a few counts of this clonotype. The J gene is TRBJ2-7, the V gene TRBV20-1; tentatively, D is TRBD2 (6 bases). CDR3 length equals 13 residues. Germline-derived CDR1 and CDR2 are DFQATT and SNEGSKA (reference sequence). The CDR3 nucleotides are TGCAGGCCGGTGCGGGAAGAGGGCTACGAGCAGTACTTC. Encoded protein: CRPVREEGYEQYF.

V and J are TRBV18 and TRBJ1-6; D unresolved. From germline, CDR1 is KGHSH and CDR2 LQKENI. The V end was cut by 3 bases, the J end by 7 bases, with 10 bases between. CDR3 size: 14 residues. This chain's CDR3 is CASSPTGVNSPLHF. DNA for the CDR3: TGTGCCAGCTCACCTACCGGGGTGAATTCACCCCTCCACTTT.

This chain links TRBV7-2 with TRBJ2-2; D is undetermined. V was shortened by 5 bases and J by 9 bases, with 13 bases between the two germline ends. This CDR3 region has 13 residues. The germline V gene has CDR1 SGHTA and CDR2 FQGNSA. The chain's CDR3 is CASSKTPLRELFF. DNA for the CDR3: TGTGCCAGCAGCAAGACCCCTTTGAGGGAGCTGTTTTTT.

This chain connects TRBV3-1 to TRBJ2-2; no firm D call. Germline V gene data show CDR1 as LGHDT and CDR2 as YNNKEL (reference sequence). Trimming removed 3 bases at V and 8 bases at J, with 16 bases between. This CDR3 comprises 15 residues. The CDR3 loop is CASSQGIKSGGELFF. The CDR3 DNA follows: TGTGCCAGCAGCCAGGGTATCAAGAGTGGGGGGGAGCTGTTTTTT.

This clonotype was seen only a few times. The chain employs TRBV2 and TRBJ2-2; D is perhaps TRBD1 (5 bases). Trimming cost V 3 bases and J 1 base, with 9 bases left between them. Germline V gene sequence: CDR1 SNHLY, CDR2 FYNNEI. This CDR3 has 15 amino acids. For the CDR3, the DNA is TGTGCCAGCAGTGATTGGCAGGGGAACACCGGGGAGCTGTTTTTT. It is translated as CASSDWQGNTGELFF.